This T cell receptor (beta chain) was captured in a study of OX40 agonist ivuxolimab in advanced cancers. About the research overall: Among those treated, three patients had partial responses, one with hepatocellular carcinoma and two with cutaneous melanoma.

The repertoire was sequenced with immunoSEQ multiplex PCR; TCRdb's copy has only in-frame clones and lacks some. The sample lists tens of thousands of clones, 88% seen once, with around 3.5% in the top ten. Trimming removed 2 bases from V and 7 bases from J, with 12 bases in between. The germline gives CDR1 SGHAT, CDR2 FQNNGV. The CDR3 length is 14 residues. The receptor's source is an adult with an advanced solid tumor such as melanoma, head and neck, liver or kidney cancer. The sequencing used CD4+ or CD8+ T cells sorted from blood, collected in a trial of the OX40 agonist ivuxolimab. V is TRBV11-2 and J is TRBJ2-1; no definite D call. CDR3 in amino acids: CASSLYSDLNEQFF. The DNA for the CDR3 is TGTGCCAGCAGCTTATATAGTGATCTGAATGAGCAGTTCTTC. The full variable domain, in which reference TRBV11-2 and TRBJ2-1 provide the parts outside the CDR3, is EAGVAQSPRYKIIEKRQSVAFWCNPISGHATLYWYQQILGQGPKLLIQFQNNGVVDDSQLPKDRFSAERLKGVDSTLKIQPAKLEDSAVYLCASSLYSDLNEQFFGPGTRLTVL.